This T cell receptor beta chain was sequenced for a study of T cells after yellow fever vaccination. This CDR3 is built from 15 residues. CDR1 SEHNR and CDR2 FQNEAQ come from the germline V gene (reference sequence). V lost 5 bases and J lost 9, with 23 bases in between. TCRdb reprocessed the 5' RACE reads via MiXCR and lists one record per CDR3 protein. Here the sample spans approximately 600,000 distinct CDR3 sequences, 9% to 15% being singletons. Comments on this clonotype: What it binds is not known.

Broader study findings: Researchers noted that a small share of clonotypes showed up in both CD4 and CD8 compartments. Detected again after the booster were most primary-vaccination clones, at approximately 95% CD4 and 80% to 90% CD8.

This sequence originates from a man aged 25-45 years who received the YFV17D yellow fever vaccine. The specimen was PBMCs, collected on the day of the yellow fever booster vaccination. The V call is TRBV7-9, the J call TRBJ2-7; possible D gene TRBD2, 5 bases. The CDR3 is CASSPEAGGPPGQYF. In nucleotides, the CDR3 is TGTGCCAGCAGCCCCGAGGCGGGCGGGCCCCCGGGGCAGTACTTC.